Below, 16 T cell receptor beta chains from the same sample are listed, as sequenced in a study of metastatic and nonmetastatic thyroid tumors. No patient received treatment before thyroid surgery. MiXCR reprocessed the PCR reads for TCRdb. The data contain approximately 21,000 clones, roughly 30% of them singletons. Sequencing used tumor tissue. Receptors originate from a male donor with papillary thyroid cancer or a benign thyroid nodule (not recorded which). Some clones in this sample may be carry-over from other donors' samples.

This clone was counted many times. CDR3: CASRRQEGAPLHF. DNA of the CDR3: TGTGCCAGCAGACGACAGGAAGGAGCACCCCTCCACTTT. V gene TRBV7-6 combines with J gene TRBJ1-6; a weak D match, TRBD1 (6 bases). The germline CDR1 and CDR2 sequences are SGHVS and FNYEAQ. This CDR3 has 13 amino acids. V lost 6 bases to trimming and J lost 11 bases, with 14 bases between them. Together with reference TRBV7-6 and TRBJ1-6, the CDR3 gives the full variable domain: GAGVSQSPRYKVTKRGQDVALRCDPISGHVSLYWYRQALGQGPEFLTYFNYEAQQDKSGLPNDRFSAERPEGSISTLTIQRTEQRDSAMYRCASRRQEGAPLHFGNGTRLTVT.

DNA of the CDR3: TGTGCCAGCAGATGGTCGACGAGACTCTACGAGCAGTACTTC. Its translation: CASRWSTRLYEQYF. This chain links TRBV28 with TRBJ2-7, with D unclear. Between the trimmed V and J ends, which lost 6 bases and 3 bases, there was a span of 15 bases. The CDR3 covers 14 residues. Looked up from germline, CDR1 is MDHEN and CDR2 is SYDVKM. The entire variable domain, with the rest obtained from reference TRBV28 and TRBJ2-7, is as follows: DVKVTQSSRYLVKRTGEKVFLECVQDMDHENMFWYRQDPGLGLRLIYFSYDVKMKEKGDIPEGYSVSREKKERFSLILESASTNQTSMYLCASRWSTRLYEQYFGPGTRLTVT.

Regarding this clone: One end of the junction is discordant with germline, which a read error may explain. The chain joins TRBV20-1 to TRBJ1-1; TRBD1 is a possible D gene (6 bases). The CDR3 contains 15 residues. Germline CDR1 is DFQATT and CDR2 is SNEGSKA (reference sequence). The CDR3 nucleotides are TGCAGACCATCGGCAGGGGAGAATGTGATCGCTGAATCTTTCTTT. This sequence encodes CRPSAGENVIAESFF.

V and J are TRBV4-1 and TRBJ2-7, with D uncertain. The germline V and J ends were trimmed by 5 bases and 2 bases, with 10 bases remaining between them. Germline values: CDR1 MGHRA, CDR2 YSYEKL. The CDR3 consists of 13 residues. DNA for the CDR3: TGCGCCAGCAGCAGAACTACCACCTACGAGCAGTACTTC. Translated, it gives CASSRTTTYEQYF.

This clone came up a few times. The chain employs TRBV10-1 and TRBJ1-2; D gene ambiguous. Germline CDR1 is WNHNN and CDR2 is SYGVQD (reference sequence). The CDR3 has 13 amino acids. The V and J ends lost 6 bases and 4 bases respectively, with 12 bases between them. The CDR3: CASSRAVSYGYTF. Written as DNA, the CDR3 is TGCGCCAGCAGCCGAGCGGTCAGCTATGGCTACACCTTC.

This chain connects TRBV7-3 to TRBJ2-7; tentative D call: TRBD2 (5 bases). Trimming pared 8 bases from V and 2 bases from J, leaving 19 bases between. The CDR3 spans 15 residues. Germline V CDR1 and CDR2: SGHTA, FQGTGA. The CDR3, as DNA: TGTGCCAGCTCCGCTGGGAGCAGCTCAACCTACGAGCAGTACTTC. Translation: CASSAGSSSTYEQYF.

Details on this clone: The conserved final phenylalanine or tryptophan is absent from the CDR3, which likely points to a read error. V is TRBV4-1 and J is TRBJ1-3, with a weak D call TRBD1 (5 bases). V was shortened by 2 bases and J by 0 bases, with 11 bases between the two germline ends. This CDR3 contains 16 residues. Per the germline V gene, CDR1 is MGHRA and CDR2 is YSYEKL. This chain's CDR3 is CASSQSGHPSGNTIYL. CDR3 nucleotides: TGCGCCAGCAGCCAATCGGGGCATCCCTCTGGAAACACCATATATCTT.

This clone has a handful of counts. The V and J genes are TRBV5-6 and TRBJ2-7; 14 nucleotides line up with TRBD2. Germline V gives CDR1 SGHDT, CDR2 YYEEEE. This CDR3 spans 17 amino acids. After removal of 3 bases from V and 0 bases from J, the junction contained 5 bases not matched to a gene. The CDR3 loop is CASSSGLAGVSSYEQYF. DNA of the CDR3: TGTGCCAGCAGCTCGGGACTAGCGGGGGTTAGCTCCTACGAGCAGTACTTC. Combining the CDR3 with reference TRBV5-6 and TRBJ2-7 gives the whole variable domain DAGVTQSPTHLIKTRGQQVTLRCSPKSGHDTVSWYQQALGQGPQFIFQYYEEEERQRGNFPDRFSGHQFPNYSSELNVNALLLGDSALYLCASSSGLAGVSSYEQYFGPGTRLTVT.

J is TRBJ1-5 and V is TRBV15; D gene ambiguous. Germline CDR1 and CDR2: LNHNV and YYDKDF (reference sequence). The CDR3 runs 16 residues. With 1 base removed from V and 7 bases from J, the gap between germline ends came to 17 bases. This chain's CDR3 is CATSRVLALVIQPQHF. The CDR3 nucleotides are TGTGCCACCAGCAGAGTGCTGGCCCTTGTAATACAGCCCCAGCATTTT.

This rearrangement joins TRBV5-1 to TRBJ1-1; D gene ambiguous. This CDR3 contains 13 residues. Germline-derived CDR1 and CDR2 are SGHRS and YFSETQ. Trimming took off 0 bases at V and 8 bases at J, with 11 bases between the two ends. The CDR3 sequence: CASSLESGREAFF. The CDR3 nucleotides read TGCGCCAGCAGCTTGGAATCGGGGAGAGAAGCTTTCTTT. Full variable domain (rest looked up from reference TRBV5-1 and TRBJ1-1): KAGVTQTPRYLIKTRGQQVTLSCSPISGHRSVSWYQQTPGQGLQFLFEYFSETQRNKGNFPGRFSGRQFSNSRSEMNVSTLELGDSALYLCASSLESGREAFFGQGTRLTVV.

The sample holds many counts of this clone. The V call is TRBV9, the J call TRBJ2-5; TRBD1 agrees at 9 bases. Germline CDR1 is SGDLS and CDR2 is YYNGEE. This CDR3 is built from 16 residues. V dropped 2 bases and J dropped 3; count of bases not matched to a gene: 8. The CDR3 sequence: CASSVGLGQGEETQYF. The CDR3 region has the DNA TGTGCCAGCAGCGTCGGGCTGGGACAGGGAGAAGAGACCCAGTACTTC.

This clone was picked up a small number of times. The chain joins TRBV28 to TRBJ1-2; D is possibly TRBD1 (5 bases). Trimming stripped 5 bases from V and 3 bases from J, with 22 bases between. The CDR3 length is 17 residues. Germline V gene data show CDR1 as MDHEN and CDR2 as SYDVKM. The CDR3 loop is CASSDGTPKRGYYGYTF. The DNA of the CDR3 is TGTGCCAGCAGTGACGGGACGCCAAAACGCGGCTACTATGGCTACACCTTC.

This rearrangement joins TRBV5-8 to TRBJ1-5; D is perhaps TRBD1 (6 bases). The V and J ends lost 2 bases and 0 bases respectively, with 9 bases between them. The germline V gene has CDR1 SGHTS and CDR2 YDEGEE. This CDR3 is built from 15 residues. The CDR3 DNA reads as TGTGCCAGCAGCTTAGAACAGGGTAGCAATCAGCCCCAGCATTTT. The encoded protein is CASSLEQGSNQPQHF. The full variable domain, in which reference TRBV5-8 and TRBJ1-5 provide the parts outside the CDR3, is EAGVTQSPTHLIKTRGQQATLRCSPISGHTSVYWYQQALGLGLQFLLWYDEGEERNRGNFPPRFSGRQFPNYSSELNVNALELEDSALYLCASSLEQGSNQPQHFGDGTRLSIL.

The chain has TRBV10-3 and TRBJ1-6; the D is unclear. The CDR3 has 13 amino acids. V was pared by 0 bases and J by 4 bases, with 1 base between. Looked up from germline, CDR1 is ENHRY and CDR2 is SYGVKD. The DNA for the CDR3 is TGTGCCATCAGTGAGTCATATAATTCACCCCTCCACTTT. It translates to CAISESYNSPLHF.

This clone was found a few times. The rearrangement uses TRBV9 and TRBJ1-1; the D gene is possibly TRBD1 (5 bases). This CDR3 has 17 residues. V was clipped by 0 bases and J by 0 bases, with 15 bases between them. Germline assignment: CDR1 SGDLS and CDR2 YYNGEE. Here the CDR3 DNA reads TGTGCCAGCAGCGTAGCTCCCTCTAAGGGGATGAACACTGAAGCTTTCTTT. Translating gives CASSVAPSKGMNTEAFF.

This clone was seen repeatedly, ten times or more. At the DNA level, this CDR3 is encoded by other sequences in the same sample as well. CDR3 in amino acids: CAISATGRGQPQHF. CDR3 DNA sequence: TGTGCCATCAGTGCCACAGGGCGCGGACAGCCCCAGCATTTT. V is TRBV10-3 and J is TRBJ1-5, with D possibly being TRBD1 (6 bases). V lost 4 bases and J lost 7, with 14 bases in between. Looked up from germline, CDR1 is ENHRY and CDR2 is SYGVKD. The CDR3 length is 14 residues.